This TCR beta chain came from a study of blood T cell repertoires in COVID-19. Overall study: Sites across the United States, Italy and Spain contributed samples from acute and convalescent COVID-19. T cells, B-cell-depleted T cells, or PBMCs provided the cDNA or gDNA that served as material.

In the original processing: Counts of nucleated cells, estimated from reference gene primer amplification, were obtained. Repertoires were generated with immunoSEQ multiplex PCR, while TCRdb's copy carries only in-frame clones and drops some. V, J and clone size derive from that table, while D and trimming were established from the DNA sequence. The data show 110,000 to 150,000 clones, approximately 79% seen once. CDR3 length: 20 amino acids. Germline V lookup: CDR1 SGDLS, CDR2 YYNGEE. J lost 5 bases, V lost 0 bases, and 15 bases had no gene match. The specimen was peripheral blood. This chain joins TRBV9 and TRBJ2-4, with 12 nucleotides matching TRBD2. This TCR derives from a man in his fifties or sixties with acute or convalescent COVID-19. The CDR3 is CASSVGGTARLAGEENIQYF. In nucleotides, the CDR3 is TGTGCCAGCAGCGTAGGGGGCACGGCCAGACTAGCGGGAGAGGAAAACATTCAGTACTTC.